This T cell receptor beta chain emerged from a study of a mutant IDH1 vaccine in newly diagnosed glioma. About the study: Prior therapy was radiotherapy, temozolomide, or both; most received both. General study findings and limits: Immune responses arising from the vaccine appeared in more than 80% of patients. Apparently unrelated to pseudoprogression were changes in the top peripheral T cell clonotypes.

Time point: baseline, week 1 (first vaccination visit). The sample's treatment: pre-vaccination baseline after standard-of-care therapy. New IDH1-mutant, ATRX-lost WHO grade 3 or 4 astrocytomas occurred in donors. A note on this clone: What it binds is unknown.

Only in-frame clones appear in the TCRdb table, and some are missing; sequencing was by immunoSEQ multiplex PCR. The sample lists around 33,000 clones; 65% to 80% were seen once. V was clipped by 6 bases and J by 0 bases, with 11 bases between them. The CDR3 consists of 15 residues. CDR1 and CDR2 (germline): LNHDA, SQIVND (reference sequence). The sample in question was peripheral blood mononuclear cells (PBMCs), obtained from a glioma patient treated with radiotherapy, temozolomide or both. V usage is TRBV19 and J usage is TRBJ2-2; D remains ambiguous. This clonotype was obtained from a man aged 50 to 59 with glioma. Some clones in this sample may be carry-over from other donors' samples. The DNA for the CDR3 is TGTGCCAGTAGGATTGATCACGCGAACACCGGGGAGCTGTTTTTT. This encodes CASRIDHANTGELFF.